The present T cell receptor beta chain was sequenced within a study of identical twins. Study-wide findings and caveats: There was more out-of-frame TCR alpha sharing in monozygotic twins than models estimated. Analyses of zero insertions could, in part, be confounded by invariant MAIT and iNKT cells.

V lost 1 base, J lost 9 bases, and 13 bases lay in between. The germline CDR1 and CDR2 sequences are GTSNPN and SVGIG (reference sequence). This CDR3 has 13 amino acids. There were only healthy Caucasians among the donors. A few counts support this clonotype. Its target is not known. Template switching added a universal primer binding site, and final cDNA carried unique molecular identifiers. One entry per CDR3 protein results from TCRdb running MiXCR on the 5' RACE reads. The data contain roughly 690,000 distinct CDR3 sequences, approximately 6% of them singletons. The specimen sequenced was naive T cells sorted from blood. This sequence was found in a man aged 18 to 30 in good health. The chain links TRBV30 to TRBJ2-1, with D perhaps matching TRBD2 (5 bases). In DNA, the CDR3 is TGTGCCTGGAGTGCACTAGTGTCCACTGAGCAGTTCTTC. Translation gives CAWSALVSTEQFF.